This T cell receptor beta chain emerged from a study of Ad26.COV2.S vaccination and SARS-CoV-2 variants. Points from the study as a whole: For non-spike TCRs, breadth in vaccine recipients resembled that in placebo recipients.

The repertoire was sequenced with immunoSEQ multiplex PCR; TCRdb's copy has only in-frame clones and lacks some. The table shows 430,000 or so clones, with around 90% occurring only once. As to this clone: No antigen is known for it.

V dropped 0 bases and J dropped 12 bases, with 12 bases sitting between them. CDR3 length: 12 amino acids. Germline V gene lookup returns CDR1 SNHLY and CDR2 FYNNEI. Sample treatment: roughly 19 received Ad26.COV2.S at low or high dose, single or two shots; five or six received placebo; per-sample allocation not given. Samples analyzed were those drawn on day 63 after the first vaccine or placebo injection. A Boston adult aged 18-55 years was the donor. The chain combines TRBV2 with TRBJ2-7; D call uncertain. Sequencing was performed on peripheral blood, taken in a trial of Ad26.COV2.S vaccine versus placebo. This clonotype originated in a person aged 18 to 65 who received the Ad26.COV2.S COVID-19 vaccine or a placebo. The DNA for the CDR3 is TGTGCCAGCAGTGAAGCGGCCCGGGCCCGGTACTTC. This encodes CASSEAARARYF.